This is a list of T cell receptor beta chains from one sample in a study of T cells expressing NK-cell markers. After re-calling the 5' RACE reads, TCRdb lists one entry per CDR3 protein, DNA absent. Its table records fewer than 400,000 distinct CDR3 sequences. Sequenced sample: blood T cells: a sorted CD56 or NKG2C T cell subset, CD4+ or CD8+ T cells, or bulk PBMC T cells (not recorded which). The receptors were sampled from a man between 18 and 69 years old in good health. CDR3s include the opening cysteine and the closing phenylalanine or tryptophan.

V gene	J gene	CDR3 protein
TRBV19	TRBJ2-3	CASSSPGHGTDTQYF
TRBV7-9	TRBJ1-2	CASRGTGDYGYTF
TRBV3-1	TRBJ1-3	CASSYKGPSGNTIYF
TRBV12-3/TRBV12-4	TRBJ2-7	CASSLFSGGGGEQYF
TRBV20-1	TRBJ2-2	CSARPRLAGGRRNTGELFF
TRBV6-4	TRBJ2-5	CASSDWGGPWQETQYF
TRBV9	TRBJ2-1	CASSWGLQAIHEQFF
TRBV7-9	TRBJ2-7	CASSRVSQNEQYF
TRBV24-1	TRBJ1-3	CATSDLRIGVLSGNTIYF
TRBV18	TRBJ1-3	CASSPPAGGSGNTIYF
TRBV2	TRBJ2-5	CASSERETQYF
TRBV6-1	TRBJ1-4	CASSGLGSPNEKLFF
TRBV7-8	TRBJ2-5	CASSLNRGRQETQYF
TRBV20-1	TRBJ1-2	CSAPQGDYGYTF
TRBV30	TRBJ1-2	CAWSSNRGYGYTF
TRBV18	TRBJ2-7	CASSPRRSIDYEQYF
TRBV7-2	TRBJ1-5	CASSTTGDQPQHF
TRBV11-1	TRBJ2-2	CASSLSRTSGAYTGELFF
TRBV12-3/TRBV12-4	TRBJ1-2	CASWTGNYGYTF
TRBV6-4	TRBJ2-7	CASSTQQGPSYEQYF
TRBV5-6	TRBJ2-2	CASSLRSGLFIDTGELFF
TRBV6-5	TRBJ1-1	CASSYSMAGVTEAFF
TRBV3-1	TRBJ2-5	CASSRTAGRQETQYF
TRBV20-1	TRBJ2-1	CSASQRPRLGYEQFF
TRBV4-1	TRBJ2-3	CASSLSGGAPDTQYF
TRBV3-1	TRBJ1-2	CASSQDWGRQGYTF
TRBV3-1	TRBJ1-4	CASSQVGGATNEKLFF
TRBV20-1	TRBJ2-4	CSAFRLAVAKNIQYF
TRBV6-1	TRBJ1-2	CASSEVGSILGYTF
TRBV7-2	TRBJ1-2	CASSLMQRRQDYGYTF
TRBV7-8	TRBJ2-3	CASSSGLDEDTQYF
TRBV6-2/TRBV6-3	TRBJ1-1	CATDRTGAYTEAFF
TRBV12-3/TRBV12-4	TRBJ1-3	CASSFRGNGNTIYF
TRBV11-2	TRBJ2-3	CASSLRAGGTTDTQYF
TRBV4-1	TRBJ1-2	CASSLRDRDYGYTF
TRBV7-2	TRBJ1-3	CASSLGGTFSGNTIYF
TRBV5-8	TRBJ2-1	CASSLWGTRRDEQFF
TRBV21-1	TRBJ1-6	CASSKVRPSYNSPLHF
TRBV5-1	TRBJ2-5	CASSPGTSTPHGQETQYF
TRBV18	TRBJ2-1	CASSLRAGTSDQFF
TRBV6-1	TRBJ1-1	CASVGYTEAFF